The rows below give T cell receptor beta chains drawn from one sample of a study of monozygotic twins with inflammatory bowel disease. TCRdb re-called the 5' RACE reads; every CDR3 protein appears as one record, without DNA. This table holds 300,000 to 350,000 distinct CDR3 sequences. The specimen sequenced was blood. Every receptor here comes from a human donor with ulcerative colitis or Crohn's disease, or a healthy co-twin of an affected twin (not recorded which). CDR3s include the opening cysteine and the closing phenylalanine or tryptophan.

j_call v_call cdr3_aa
TRBJ2-5 TRBV7-9 CASSLRAGAQETQYF
TRBJ1-2 TRBV3-1 CASSQTEAQLRGYTF
TRBJ2-2 TRBV7-3 CASTASPTNRGELFF
TRBJ2-7 TRBV7-9 CASSRSGFEQYF
TRBJ1-5 TRBV4-1 CASSQDFSPGVWGSNQPQHF
TRBJ2-7 TRBV30 CAWSVSLGAEQYF
TRBJ2-4 TRBV30 CAWIGTGGAQNIQYF
TRBJ2-5 TRBV12-3/TRBV12-4 CASSRGASQETQYF
TRBJ1-6 TRBV20-1 CSAPSGPWDNSPLHF
TRBJ2-3 TRBV18 CASSQTGTSGPDTQYF
TRBJ2-2 TRBV27 CASSPLNTGELFF
TRBJ2-1 TRBV20-1 CSAPRGTSVWSEQFF
TRBJ2-1 TRBV7-3 CASSLQTISYNEQFF
TRBJ2-7 TRBV7-2 CASSSMTSAIYEQYF
TRBJ2-3 TRBV7-9 CASSSIRDPLRADTQYF
TRBJ2-4 TRBV29-1 CSAQGAQVSIQYF
TRBJ1-4 TRBV12-3/TRBV12-4 CASSPATGQSEKLFF
TRBJ2-1 TRBV14 CASSQVAFSSYNEQFF
TRBJ1-2 TRBV7-9 CASSSLRWGALYGYTF
TRBJ2-3 TRBV7-2 CASSTPSTDTQYF
TRBJ2-5 TRBV20-1 CSASKAGGMETQYF
TRBJ1-2 TRBV2 CASSRRQGEDGYTF
TRBJ2-7 TRBV28 CASAQGGRGEQYF
TRBJ1-4 TRBV6-6 CASSRTGQDEKLFF
TRBJ1-1 TRBV12-3/TRBV12-4 CASTGDRGNTEAFF
TRBJ1-1 TRBV5-1 CASSSGSPEAFF
TRBJ1-2 TRBV9 CASSVEVQGSYGYTF
TRBJ2-7 TRBV7-2 CASSLLALGGRSNEQYF
TRBJ1-6 TRBV19 CASSRTGAKPGSPLHF
TRBJ1-6 TRBV7-2 CASSIGQAGSPLHF
TRBJ1-4 TRBV4-1 CASSQGLLRVAPNEKLFF
TRBJ2-5 TRBV7-2 CASSSDGTRPSETQYF
TRBJ1-3 TRBV30 CAWSDRARNTIYF
TRBJ1-6 TRBV5-5 CASSSRQDSNSPLHF
TRBJ2-5 TRBV5-4 CASSFARGQETQYF
TRBJ1-6 TRBV4-3 CASSQEDRTYSPLHF
TRBJ2-1 TRBV20-1 CSARGGAEVDEQFF
TRBJ2-3 TRBV5-1 CASSDLPQGTDTQYF
TRBJ1-6 TRBV20-1 CSTMPPREHSPLHF
TRBJ2-2 TRBV10-3 CAISEPTGLNTGELFF
TRBJ2-3 TRBV2 CASSERRREEVDTQYF
TRBJ2-2 TRBV15 CATSRDPGAGELFF
TRBJ2-7 TRBV6-5 CASSTDPGSYEQYF
TRBJ2-1 TRBV27 CASASGRAGYNEQFF
TRBJ2-1 TRBV5-1 CASSLELGQGFNEQFF
TRBJ2-2 TRBV7-2 CASSKWNTGELFF
TRBJ2-3 TRBV4-3 CASSQGLSSTDTQYF
TRBJ1-1 TRBV19 CASRDGDLNTEAFF
TRBJ2-1 TRBV5-5 CASSIYNEQFF
TRBJ2-5 TRBV20-1 CSASPLASGNQETQYF
TRBJ1-2 TRBV29-1 CSAKDRLVDGYTF
TRBJ1-3 TRBV10-2 CASSEAGGFSGNTIYF
TRBJ2-2 TRBV6-5 CASSYGQAGTGELFF
TRBJ1-1 TRBV6-1 CASSEDSGRLGTEAFF